Presented here are 4 T cell receptor beta chains from one specimen sequenced in a study of Tregs in tolerant kidney transplant recipients. Repertoires were generated with immunoSEQ multiplex PCR, while TCRdb's copy carries only in-frame clones and drops some. The table has some 100,000 clones, around 91% seen once. The sequenced sample consisted of CD4+ T cells from blood. These receptors all come from a human donor in good health.

V and J are TRBV10-3 and TRBJ1-5, with a tentative D call TRBD1 (5 bases). Trimming removed 3 bases at V and 1 base at J, with 10 bases between. The CDR3 contains 15 residues. CDR1 and CDR2 (germline): ENHRY, SYGVKD. This chain's CDR3 is CAISERGPSNQPQHF. CDR3 nucleotides: TGTGCCATCAGTGAAAGGGGACCGAGCAATCAGCCCCAGCATTTT.

The V call is TRBV4-1, the J call TRBJ2-5, with D possibly TRBD2 on 6 matching bases. Trimming left V 4 bases short and J 2 bases short, with 14 bases between. The CDR3 has 15 residues. The germline V gene encodes CDR1 MGHRA and CDR2 YSYEKL. The CDR3 coding sequence is TGCGCCAGCAGCCGACTAGGGGCCCAACAAGAGACCCAGTACTTC. Its protein is CASSRLGAQQETQYF.

The chain uses TRBV5-1 and TRBJ2-5, with TRBD2 matching 9 bases. CDR3 length equals 15 residues. V shed 4 bases and J 1 base; nucleotides not matched to a gene: 5. Germline V gene lookup returns CDR1 SGHRS and CDR2 YFSETQ. CDR3 amino acids: CASSRDSGGQETQYF. The CDR3 bases are TGCGCCAGCAGCAGGGATAGCGGGGGCCAAGAGACCCAGTACTTC.

The chain is built from TRBV10-1 and TRBJ1-1, with unresolved D. The CDR3 has 14 amino acids. From germline, CDR1 is WNHNN and CDR2 SYGVQD (reference sequence). Trimming pared 0 bases from V and 5 bases from J, leaving 10 bases between. This chain's CDR3 is CASSESTLRTEAFF. In DNA, the CDR3 is TGCGCCAGCAGTGAGTCGACGTTACGGACTGAAGCTTTCTTT.